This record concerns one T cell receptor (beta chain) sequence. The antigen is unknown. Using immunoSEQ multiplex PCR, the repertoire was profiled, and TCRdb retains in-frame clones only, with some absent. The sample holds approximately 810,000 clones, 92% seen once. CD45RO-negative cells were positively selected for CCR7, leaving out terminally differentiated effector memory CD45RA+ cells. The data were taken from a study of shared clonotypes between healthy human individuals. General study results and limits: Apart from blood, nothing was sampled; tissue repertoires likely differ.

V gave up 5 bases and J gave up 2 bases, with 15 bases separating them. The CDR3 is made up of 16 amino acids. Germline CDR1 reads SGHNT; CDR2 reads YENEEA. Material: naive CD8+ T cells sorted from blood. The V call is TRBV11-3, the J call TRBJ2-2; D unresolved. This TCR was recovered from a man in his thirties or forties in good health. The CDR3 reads CASSTHEGRNTGELFF. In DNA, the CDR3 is TGTGCCAGCAGCACACACGAAGGAAGAAACACCGGGGAGCTGTTTTTT. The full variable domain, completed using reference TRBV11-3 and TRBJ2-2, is EAGVVQSPRYKIIEKKQPVAFWCNPISGHNTLYWYLQNLGQGPELLIRYENEEAVDDSQLPKDRFSAERLKGVDSTLKIQPAELGDSAVYLCASSTHEGRNTGELFFGEGSRLTVL.